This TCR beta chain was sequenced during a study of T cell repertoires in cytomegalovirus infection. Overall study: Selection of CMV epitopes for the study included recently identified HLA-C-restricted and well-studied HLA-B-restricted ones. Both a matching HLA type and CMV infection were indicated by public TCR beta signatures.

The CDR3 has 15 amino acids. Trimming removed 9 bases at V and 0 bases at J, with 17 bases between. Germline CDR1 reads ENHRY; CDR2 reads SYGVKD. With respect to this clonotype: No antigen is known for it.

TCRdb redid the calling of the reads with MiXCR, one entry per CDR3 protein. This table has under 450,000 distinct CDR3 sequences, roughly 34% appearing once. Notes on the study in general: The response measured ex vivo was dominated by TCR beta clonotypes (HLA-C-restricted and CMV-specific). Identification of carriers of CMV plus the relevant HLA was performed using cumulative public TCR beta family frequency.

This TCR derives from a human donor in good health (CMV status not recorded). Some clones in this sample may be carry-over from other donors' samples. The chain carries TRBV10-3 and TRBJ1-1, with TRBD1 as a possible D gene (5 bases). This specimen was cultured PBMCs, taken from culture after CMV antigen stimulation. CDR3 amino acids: CAMSPAGYLNTEAFF. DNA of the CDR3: TGTGCCATGTCGCCCGCAGGGTATTTGAACACTGAAGCTTTCTTT.